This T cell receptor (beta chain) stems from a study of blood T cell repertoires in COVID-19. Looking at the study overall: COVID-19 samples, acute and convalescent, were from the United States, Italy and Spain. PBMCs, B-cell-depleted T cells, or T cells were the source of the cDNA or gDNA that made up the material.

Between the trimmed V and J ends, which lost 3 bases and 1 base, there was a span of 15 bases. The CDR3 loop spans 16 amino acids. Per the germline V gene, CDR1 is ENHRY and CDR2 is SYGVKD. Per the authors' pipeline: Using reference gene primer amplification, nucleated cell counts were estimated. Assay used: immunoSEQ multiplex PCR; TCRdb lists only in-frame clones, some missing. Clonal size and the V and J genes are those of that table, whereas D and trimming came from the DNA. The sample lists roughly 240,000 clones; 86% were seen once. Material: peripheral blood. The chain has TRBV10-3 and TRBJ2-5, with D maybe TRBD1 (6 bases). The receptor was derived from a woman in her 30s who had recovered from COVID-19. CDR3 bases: TGTGCCATCAGTGATACTCATTGGGACATCCAAGAGACCCAGTACTTC. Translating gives CAISDTHWDIQETQYF.